A single sample gave rise to the 11 T cell receptor beta chains below, sequenced in a study of blood T cell repertoires in COVID-19. Method: immunoSEQ multiplex PCR; TCRdb's copy keeps in-frame clones and lacks some. The table lists approximately 300,000 clones, more than 75% of them singletons. Sequencing was performed on PBMCs or T cells enriched from blood (not recorded which). The receptor set was obtained from a woman aged 18-35 years who had recovered from COVID-19.

The chain combines TRBV2 with TRBJ2-1; D possibly corresponds to TRBD2 (6 bases). V dropped 6 bases and J dropped 0 bases, with 18 bases sitting between them. The CDR3 has 17 amino acids. CDR1 and CDR2 (germline): SNHLY, FYNNEI. In DNA form, the CDR3 reads TGTGCCAGCAGCGTTAGACTAGTGGGCTTCTCCTACAATGAGCAGTTCTTC. It specifies CASSVRLVGFSYNEQFF.

The chain carries TRBV6-2 or TRBV6-3 and TRBJ1-3; D is undetermined. Trimming removed 6 bases from V and 5 bases from J, with 14 bases in between. The germline CDR1 and CDR2 sequences are MNHEY and SVGEGT. This CDR3 region has 14 residues. The CDR3 here is CASSSLGNRNTIYF. The CDR3, as DNA: TGTGCCAGCAGCTCCCTCGGGAACCGAAACACCATATATTTT.

The chain joins TRBV4-1 to TRBJ1-5; D ambiguous. The length of the CDR3 is 15 residues. The V gene lost 3 bases and the J gene lost 0 bases, with 9 bases spanning the gap. Germline V gene sequence: CDR1 MGHRA, CDR2 YSYEKL. The CDR3 protein is CASSQVLYSNQPQHF. DNA for the CDR3: TGCGCCAGCAGCCAGGTACTCTATAGCAATCAGCCCCAGCATTTT.

V is TRBV5-1 and J is TRBJ1-4, with D unresolved. Trimming cost V 5 bases and J 0 bases, with 11 bases left between them. Germline V CDR1 and CDR2: SGHRS, YFSETQ. The CDR3 has 15 residues. The CDR3: CASRNSPTTNEKLFF. CDR3 DNA: TGCGCCAGCAGAAACTCACCTACAACTAATGAAAAACTGTTTTTT.

The rearrangement uses TRBV5-1 and TRBJ1-1, with D possibly TRBD1 on 5 matching bases. CDR1 SGHRS and CDR2 YFSETQ come from the germline V gene. Between the trimmed V and J ends, which lost 6 bases and 5 bases, there was a span of 8 bases. The CDR3 has 11 amino acids. This CDR3 is CASNGGTEAFF. The CDR3, as DNA: TGCGCCAGCAACGGGGGGACTGAAGCTTTCTTT. The full variable domain, completed using reference TRBV5-1 and TRBJ1-1, is KAGVTQTPRYLIKTRGQQVTLSCSPISGHRSVSWYQQTPGQGLQFLFEYFSETQRNKGNFPGRFSGRQFSNSRSEMNVSTLELGDSALYLCASNGGTEAFFGQGTRLTVV.

The genes are TRBV6-6 and TRBJ2-2; 8 nucleotides match TRBD1. V lost 5 bases, J lost 0 bases, and 5 bases stayed unmatched. The germline CDR1 and CDR2 sequences are MNHNY and SVGAGI (reference sequence). This CDR3 spans 16 amino acids. The CDR3 sequence is CASSIQGGSNTGELFF. DNA for the CDR3: TGTGCCAGCAGTATACAGGGGGGTTCGAACACCGGGGAGCTGTTTTTT.

The J gene is TRBJ2-5, the V gene TRBV11-1; TRBD2 matches at 12 bases. V lost 5 bases and J lost 5; bases outside the gene matches: 9. The CDR3 spans 16 residues. Germline CDR1 is SGHAT and CDR2 is FQDESV (reference sequence). CDR3 sequence: CASSPGGLAGAETQYF. For the CDR3, the DNA is TGTGCCAGCAGCCCGGGGGGACTAGCGGGCGCCGAGACCCAGTACTTC. Looking up the rest from reference TRBV11-1 and TRBJ2-5 gives the full variable domain: EAEVAQSPRYKITEKSQAVAFWCDPISGHATLYWYRQILGQGPELLVQFQDESVVDDSQLPKDRFSAERLKGVDSTLKIQPAELGDSAMYLCASSPGGLAGAETQYFGPGTRLLVL.

The rearrangement uses TRBV9 and TRBJ2-5; D might be TRBD2 (5 bases). The germline V gene has CDR1 SGDLS and CDR2 YYNGEE. This CDR3 has 14 amino acids. The V and J ends lost 0 bases and 3 bases respectively, with 9 bases between them. In DNA, the CDR3 is TGTGCCAGCAGCGTAGGTGGGCGGGAAGAGACCCAGTACTTC. Residues: CASSVGGREETQYF. Combining the CDR3 with reference TRBV9 and TRBJ2-5 gives the whole variable domain DSGVTQTPKHLITATGQRVTLRCSPRSGDLSVYWYQQSLDQGLQFLIQYYNGEERAKGNILERFSAQQFPDLHSELNLSSLELGDSALYFCASSVGGREETQYFGPGTRLLVL.

The rearrangement links TRBV10-3 to TRBJ2-5; possible D gene TRBD2, 5 bases. The CDR3 consists of 13 residues. With 11 bases removed from V and 0 bases from J, the gap between germline ends came to 13 bases. Per germline, CDR1 ENHRY and CDR2 SYGVKD. The CDR3 sequence is CACSIGDQETQYF. As DNA, the CDR3 is TGTGCCTGCTCCATCGGGGACCAAGAGACCCAGTACTTC.

In its sample, this clone was seen a few times. This chain connects TRBV29-1 to TRBJ1-2; 7 bases are a match to TRBD1. The CDR3 totals 13 residues. Germline CDR1 is SQVTM and CDR2 is ANQGSEA. Germline trimming cut 6 bases from V and 7 bases from J; bases unmatched to any gene: 11. The CDR3 nucleotides are TGCAGCGTCCAAGGGGGCCAGCCGGCTGGCTACACCTTC. This encodes CSVQGGQPAGYTF.

The sample holds a few counts of this clone. The chain uses TRBV27 and TRBJ1-5; the D is unclear. This CDR3 has 15 amino acids. CDR1 MNHEY and CDR2 SMNVEV come from the germline V gene (reference sequence). V was clipped by 6 bases and J by 3 bases, with 15 bases between them. The CDR3 bases are TGTGCCAGCAGAGTAGTCGCTAAGATCAATCAGCCCCAGCATTTT. This translates into CASRVVAKINQPQHF.